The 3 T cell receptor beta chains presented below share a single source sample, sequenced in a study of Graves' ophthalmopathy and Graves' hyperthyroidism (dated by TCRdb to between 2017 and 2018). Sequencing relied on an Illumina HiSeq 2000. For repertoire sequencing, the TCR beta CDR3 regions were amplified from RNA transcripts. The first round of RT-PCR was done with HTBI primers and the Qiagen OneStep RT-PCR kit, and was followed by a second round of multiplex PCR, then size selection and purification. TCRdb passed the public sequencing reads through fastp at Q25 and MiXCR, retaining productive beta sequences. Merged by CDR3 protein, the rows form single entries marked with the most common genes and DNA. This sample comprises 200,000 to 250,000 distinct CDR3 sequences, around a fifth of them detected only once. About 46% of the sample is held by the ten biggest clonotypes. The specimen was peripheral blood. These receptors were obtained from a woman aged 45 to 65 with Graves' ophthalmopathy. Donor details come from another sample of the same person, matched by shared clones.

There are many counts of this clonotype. CDR3 coding DNA: TGTGCCAGCAGCTTACTTGCTGGCTTTGGGGCCAACGTCCTGACTTTC. It translates to CASSLLAGFGANVLTF. V and J are TRBV7-8 and TRBJ2-6; D not resolved. The germline V gene encodes CDR1 SGHVS and CDR2 FQNEAQ. V was trimmed by 2 bases and J by 3 bases, leaving 11 bases between them. The CDR3 contains 16 residues.

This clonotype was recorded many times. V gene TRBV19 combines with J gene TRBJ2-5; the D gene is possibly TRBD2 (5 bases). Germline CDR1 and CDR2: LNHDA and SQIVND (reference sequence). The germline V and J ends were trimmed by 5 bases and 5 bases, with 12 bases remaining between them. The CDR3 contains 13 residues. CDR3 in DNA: TGTGCCAGTAGTCTCGGGATTCAGGAGACCCAGTACTTC. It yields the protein CASSLGIQETQYF.

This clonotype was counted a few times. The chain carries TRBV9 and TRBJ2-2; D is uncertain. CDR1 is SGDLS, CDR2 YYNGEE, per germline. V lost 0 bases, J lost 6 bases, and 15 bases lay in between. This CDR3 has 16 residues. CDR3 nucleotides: TGTGCCAGCAGCGTAGCTTCAGAGAGTGGGGCCGGGGAGCTGTTTTTT. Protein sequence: CASSVASESGAGELFF.